Below, 24 T cell receptor beta chains from the same sample are listed, as sequenced in a study of blood T cell repertoires in COVID-19. Assay used: immunoSEQ multiplex PCR; TCRdb lists only in-frame clones, some missing. The sample holds roughly 200,000 clones, roughly 84% seen once. The sequenced sample consisted of peripheral blood. These TCRs come from a man aged 35 to 55 with acute or convalescent COVID-19.

The CDR3 reads CASSLFGTGVGGYTF. DNA of the CDR3: TGTGCCAGCAGTTTATTTGGGACAGGGGTCGGCGGCTACACCTTC. The gene calls are TRBV27 and TRBJ1-2, with 10 bases lining up with TRBD1. Trimming took 1 base from V and 8 from J; bases not matched to a gene: 7. In germline, CDR1 is MNHEY, CDR2 SMNVEV (reference sequence). The CDR3 has 15 residues.

The chain joins TRBV6-1 to TRBJ1-4; a weak D match, TRBD1 (6 bases). The CDR3 runs 15 residues. V was shortened by 2 bases and J by 5 bases, with 12 bases between the two germline ends. Germline V gene data show CDR1 as MNHNS and CDR2 as SASEGT. The CDR3: CASSESGRGNEKLFF. The CDR3 DNA reads as TGTGCCAGCAGTGAATCGGGCAGGGGAAATGAAAAACTGTTTTTT.

V and J are TRBV2 and TRBJ2-1, with 8 bases identical to TRBD1. J was trimmed by 6 bases and V by 7 bases; bases with no gene match: 11. Germline-derived CDR1 and CDR2 are SNHLY and FYNNEI. The CDR3 is made up of 15 amino acids. The CDR3 sequence is CASIQRQGIGNEQFF. The CDR3 DNA follows: TGTGCCAGCATACAAAGACAGGGGATAGGCAATGAGCAGTTCTTC.

This chain connects TRBV29-1 to TRBJ2-1, with 7 bases that match TRBD2. V shed 6 bases, J shed 9 bases, and the junction held 14 bases outside the gene matches. This CDR3 is built from 14 residues. CDR1 and CDR2 (germline): SQVTM, ANQGSEA. This CDR3 is CSVPPGGGPGEQFF. For the CDR3, the DNA is TGCAGCGTACCGCCCGGGGGAGGGCCGGGTGAGCAGTTCTTC.

The V and J genes are TRBV11-1 and TRBJ2-1; 11 nucleotides agree with TRBD2. Germline V CDR1 and CDR2: SGHAT, FQDESV (reference sequence). CDR3 length: 15 residues. Germline trimming cut 3 bases from V and 6 bases from J; bases unmatched to any gene: 4. The CDR3 region has the DNA TGTGCCAGCAGCTTTCGACTAGCGGGAAGCAATGAGCAGTTCTTC. This sequence encodes CASSFRLAGSNEQFF.

The chain has TRBV5-1 and TRBJ1-2; D remains unclear. CDR3 length: 16 residues. The germline gives CDR1 SGHRS, CDR2 YFSETQ. Trimming pared 3 bases from V and 7 bases from J, leaving 22 bases between. The CDR3 spells CASSSRVFGVVGGYTF. The CDR3 bases are TGCGCCAGCAGCTCAAGGGTTTTCGGGGTAGTAGGTGGCTACACCTTC.

This clone came up a few times. The J gene is TRBJ1-1, the V gene TRBV12-2; TRBD1 is taken as the D call from the table, unchecked against the DNA. TRBV12-2 is flagged as a pseudogene. This CDR3 region has 15 residues. CDR3 DNA sequence: TGTGCAAGTCGCTCCAGACAGGCTCTGAACACTGAAGCTTTCTTT. As protein: CASRSRQALNTEAFF.

The chain uses TRBV9 and TRBJ2-1; TRBD2 might be the D (6 bases). The CDR3 has 20 residues. Germline CDR1 SGDLS, CDR2 YYNGEE. Trimming removed 0 bases at V and 6 bases at J, with 28 bases between. CDR3 DNA sequence: TGTGCCAGCAGCGTAGGATATAGCGGTAGCGGTACCCGGGCCGCCAATGAGCAGTTCTTC. Translation gives CASSVGYSGSGTRAANEQFF.

The chain links TRBV2 to TRBJ1-5; 11 bases fit TRBD1. The germline V gene has CDR1 SNHLY and CDR2 FYNNEI. The CDR3 is 14 residues long. J gave up 4 bases and V 7 bases, and 3 bases lay outside the gene matches. The CDR3 reads CASTGQGANQPQHF. The CDR3 DNA sequence: TGTGCCAGCACCGGACAGGGGGCGAATCAGCCCCAGCATTTT.

This clone was observed a few times. The rearrangement links TRBV18 to TRBJ2-5; D is ambiguous. The germline gives CDR1 KGHSH, CDR2 LQKENI. Trimming left V 5 bases short and J 5 bases short, with 15 bases between. CDR3 size: 14 residues. The CDR3 spells CASSSLLRRETQYF. In nucleotides, the CDR3 is TGTGCCAGCTCAAGCCTACTAAGACGGGAGACCCAGTACTTC.

The rearrangement links TRBV23-1 to TRBJ2-7, with a possible D match to TRBD1 (7 bases). TRBV23-1 is an ORF; its function is uncertain. V was clipped by 0 bases and J by 5 bases, with 11 bases between them. The CDR3 runs 14 residues. For the CDR3, the DNA is TGCGCCAGCAGTCAATCGGGCAGGGGGGACGAGCAGTACTTC. This encodes CASSQSGRGDEQYF.

The chain joins TRBV5-5 to TRBJ2-4; tentative D call: TRBD1 (6 bases). Germline V gives CDR1 SGHKS, CDR2 YYEKEE (reference sequence). V dropped 0 bases and J dropped 15 bases, with 13 bases sitting between them. This CDR3 spans 12 amino acids. The CDR3 nucleotides read TGTGCCAGCAGCTTGGCCCGGGACACCTGGTACTTC. Protein sequence: CASSLARDTWYF.

The rearrangement joins TRBV7-6 to TRBJ2-1; D may be TRBD1 (6 bases). V was trimmed by 5 bases and J by 5 bases, leaving 13 bases between them. CDR1 and CDR2 from the germline V gene are SGHVS and FNYEAQ. The CDR3 runs 14 residues. The CDR3 DNA sequence: TGTGCCAGCAGCATCGGGACATTAGACAATGAGCAGTTCTTC. It encodes CASSIGTLDNEQFF.

The V gene is TRBV6-5, the J gene TRBJ1-6; TRBD1 matches at 7 bases. CDR3 length equals 13 residues. CDR1 MNHEY and CDR2 SVGAGI come from the germline V gene. The ends lost 4 bases at V and 9 bases at J; junction bases unmatched: 3. The CDR3 DNA is TGTGCCAGCAGTTCACAGGGGAGTTCACCCCTCCACTTT. Translating it yields CASSSQGSSPLHF.

V gene TRBV30 combines with J gene TRBJ1-5, with D unresolved. V lost 2 bases and J 9 bases, leaving 14 bases between the germline ends. The CDR3 is 13 amino acids. The germline CDR1 and CDR2 sequences are GTSNPN and SVGIG (reference sequence). CDR3 bases: TGTGCCTGGAGTCCGGCAAGTCCGGGGCCCCAGCATTTT. Its translation is CAWSPASPGPQHF.

J is TRBJ2-7 and V is TRBV13; D remains unclear. Trimming stripped 3 bases from V and 4 bases from J, with 13 bases between. CDR1 PRHDT and CDR2 FYEKMQ come from the germline V gene (reference sequence). The CDR3 runs to 14 residues. CDR3 sequence (DNA): TGTGCCAGCAGCTTGTTTAACGGAGATTACGAGCAGTACTTC. Protein: CASSLFNGDYEQYF.

The J gene is TRBJ1-6, the V gene TRBV4-1; D call uncertain. The germline V and J ends were trimmed by 3 bases and 7 bases, with 4 bases remaining between them. This CDR3 is 12 amino acids long. In germline, CDR1 is MGHRA, CDR2 YSYEKL. DNA of the CDR3: TGCGCCAGCAGCCAGGGCAATTCACCCCTCCACTTT. It codes for CASSQGNSPLHF.

This clone was seen a single time. This sequence joins TRBV30 and TRBJ1-2, with D perhaps matching TRBD1 (6 bases). This CDR3 is built from 14 residues. Trimming left V 3 bases short and J 4 bases short, with 15 bases between. Germline assignment: CDR1 GTSNPN and CDR2 SVGIG (reference sequence). CDR3 region: CAWRTGTSGYGYTF. The CDR3 DNA reads as TGTGCCTGGAGAACAGGGACGTCGGGCTATGGCTACACCTTC.

CDR3 region: CASSTRGRLHGYTF. The CDR3 DNA sequence: TGTGCCAGCAGCACCAGGGGGCGCCTCCATGGCTACACCTTC. The J gene is TRBJ1-2, the V gene TRBV7-2, with 8 nucleotides matching TRBD1. V trimming: 5 bases; J trimming: 6 bases; junction bases outside the gene matches: 8. The CDR3 is 14 residues long. CDR1 is SGHTA, CDR2 FQGNSA, per germline.

The chain links TRBV6-5 to TRBJ2-3, with D possibly matching TRBD2 (5 bases). This CDR3 is built from 13 residues. Trimming pared 4 bases from V and 8 bases from J, leaving 13 bases between. Germline values: CDR1 MNHEY, CDR2 SVGAGI. The CDR3 spells CASSLLASGTQYF. The CDR3 DNA is TGTGCCAGCAGTTTGCTAGCCTCGGGTACGCAGTATTTT.

This chain connects TRBV7-6 to TRBJ2-1; the match to TRBD2 covers 7 bases. Germline V gene sequence: CDR1 SGHVS, CDR2 FNYEAQ. CDR3 length: 16 residues. V trimming: 3 bases; J trimming: 7 bases; junction bases outside the gene matches: 12. CDR3 coding DNA: TGTGCCAGCAGCTTCCTGACTAGTCGGGAGGTGAATGAGCAGTTCTTC. It codes for CASSFLTSREVNEQFF.

The chain carries TRBV12-5 and TRBJ2-3, with D maybe TRBD2 (5 bases). This CDR3 is 15 amino acids long. Germline V CDR1 and CDR2: LGHNT, FRNRAP. V was pared by 5 bases and J by 4 bases, with 16 bases between. CDR3 sequence (DNA): TGTGCTAGTGGTGACCGCATTAGGACTTCAGATACGCAGTATTTT. Translating gives CASGDRIRTSDTQYF.

V gene TRBV5-1 combines with J gene TRBJ1-1; D not certain. Germline CDR1 SGHRS, CDR2 YFSETQ. This CDR3 has 13 residues. V was trimmed by 0 bases and J by 7 bases, leaving 10 bases between them. CDR3 residues: CASSLGEAGEAFF. In DNA, the CDR3 is TGCGCCAGCAGCTTGGGGGAAGCGGGTGAAGCTTTCTTT.

The J gene is TRBJ2-4, the V gene TRBV7-9, with D possibly being TRBD2 (6 bases). Germline V gene data show CDR1 as SEHNR and CDR2 as FQNEAQ (reference sequence). Trimming took 5 bases from V and 1 from J, leaving 21 bases between them. The CDR3 length is 18 residues. The CDR3 nucleotides are TGTGCCAGCAGCCCATTACCCCTCGGGAGTCGGGCCAAAAACATTCAGTACTTC. It encodes CASSPLPLGSRAKNIQYF.